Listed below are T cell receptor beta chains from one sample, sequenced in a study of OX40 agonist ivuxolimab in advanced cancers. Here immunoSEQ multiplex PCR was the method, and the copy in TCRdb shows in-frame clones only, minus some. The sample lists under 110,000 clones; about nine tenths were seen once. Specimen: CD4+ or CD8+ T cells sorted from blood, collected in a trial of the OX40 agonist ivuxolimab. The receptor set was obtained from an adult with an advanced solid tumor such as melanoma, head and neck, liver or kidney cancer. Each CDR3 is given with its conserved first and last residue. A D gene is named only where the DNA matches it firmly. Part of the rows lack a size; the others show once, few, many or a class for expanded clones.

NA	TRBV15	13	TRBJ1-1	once	TGTGCCACCAGCAGAGCGAGGGTATCTGAAGCTTTCTTT	CATSRARVSEAFF
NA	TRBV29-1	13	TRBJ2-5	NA	TGCAGCGTTGAAGATTATAATCAAGGGGCCCAGTACTTC	CSVEDYNQGAQYF
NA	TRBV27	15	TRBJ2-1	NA	TGTGCCAGCAGTTTTAGGGGCACGGGGTACAATGAGCAGTTCTTC	CASSFRGTGYNEQFF
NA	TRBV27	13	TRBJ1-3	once	TGTGCCAGCTCCAGGGGTGCGGGAAACACCATATATTTT	CASSRGAGNTIYF
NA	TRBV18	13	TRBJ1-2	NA	TGTGCCAGCTCACCTCCAGGGTCCTATGGCTACACCTTC	CASSPPGSYGYTF
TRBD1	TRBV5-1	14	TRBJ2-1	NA	TGCGCCAGCAGCTTAGAAAGGACAGGGAATGAGCAGTTCTTC	CASSLERTGNEQFF
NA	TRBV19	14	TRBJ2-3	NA	TGTGCCAGTAGTATTCGGGGGCGGGGTGGTACGCAGTATTTT	CASSIRGRGGTQYF
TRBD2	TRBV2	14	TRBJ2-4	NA	TGTGCCAGCAGTGAATGGAGGCGGGGGAACATTCAGTACTTC	CASSEWRRGNIQYF
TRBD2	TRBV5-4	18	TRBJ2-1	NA	TGTGCCAGCAGCTCCCCCGGGACTAGCGGGGGGGCTAGGAATGAGCAGTTCTTC	CASSSPGTSGGARNEQFF
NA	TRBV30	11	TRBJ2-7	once	TGTGCCTGGAGCCGGGGCTACGAGCAGTACTTC	CAWSRGYEQYF
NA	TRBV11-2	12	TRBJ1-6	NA	TGTGCCAGCAGGCGGCCTAATTCACCCCTCCACTTT	CASRRPNSPLHF
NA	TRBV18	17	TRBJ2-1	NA	TGTGCCAGCTCACCACCGAGGTCGGGGGCCGGCTACAATGAGCAGTTCTTC	CASSPPRSGAGYNEQFF
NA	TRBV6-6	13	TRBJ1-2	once	TGTGCCAGCAGTTCCTCAGGGGACTATGGCTACACCTTC	CASSSSGDYGYTF
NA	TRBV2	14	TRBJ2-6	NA	TGTGCCAGCAGTGTGGGGACTGGGGCCAACGTCCTGACTTTC	CASSVGTGANVLTF
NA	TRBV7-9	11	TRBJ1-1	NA	TGTGCCAGCAGAAAGGGCAGGGAAGCTTTCTTT	CASRKGREAFF
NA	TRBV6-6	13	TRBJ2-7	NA	TGTGCCAGCATCGATTCAGGCTCCTACGAGCAGTACTTC	CASIDSGSYEQYF
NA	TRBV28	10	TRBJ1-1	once	TGTGCCACCCCGGGGGGAAGGGCTTCCTTT	CATPGGRASF
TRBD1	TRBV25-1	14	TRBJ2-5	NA	TGTGCCAGCAGCCCCCGACAGGGAAGGGAGACCCAGTACTTC	CASSPRQGRETQYF
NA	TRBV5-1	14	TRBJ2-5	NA	TGCGCCAGCAGAGCAACATCGGGGACAGAGACCCAGTACTTC	CASRATSGTETQYF
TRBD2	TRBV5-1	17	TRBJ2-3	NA	TGCGCCAGCAGCGAAGGGACTAGCGGGCTGAGCACAGATACGCAGTATTTT	CASSEGTSGLSTDTQYF
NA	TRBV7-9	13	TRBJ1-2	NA	TGTGCCAGCACCGGACAGCTTAACTATGGCTACACCTTC	CASTGQLNYGYTF
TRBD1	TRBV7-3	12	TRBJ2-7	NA	TGTGCCAGCAGCTCGGACAGGGGCGAGCAGTACTTC	CASSSDRGEQYF
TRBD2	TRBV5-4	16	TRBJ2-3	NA	TGTGCCAGCAGCGAAGGACTAGCGGGGTTCACAGATACGCAGTATTTT	CASSEGLAGFTDTQYF
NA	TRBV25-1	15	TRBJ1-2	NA	TGTGCCAGCAGTCTCTCGCAGCCGGGACTAGAGGGCTACACCTTC	CASSLSQPGLEGYTF
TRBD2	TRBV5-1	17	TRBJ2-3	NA	TGCGCCAGCAGCTTGGGATATGCTAGCGGGGGCACAGATACGCAGTATTTT	CASSLGYASGGTDTQYF
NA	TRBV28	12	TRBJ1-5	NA	TGTGCCAGCAGTTTCCAGGGGTCGCCCCAGCATTTT	CASSFQGSPQHF
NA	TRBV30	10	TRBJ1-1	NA	TGTGCCTGGGGTGACCTTGAAGCTTTCTTT	CAWGDLEAFF
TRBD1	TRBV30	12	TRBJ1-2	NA	TGTGCCTGGTCCAGGGGGCCCTATGGCTACACCTTC	CAWSRGPYGYTF
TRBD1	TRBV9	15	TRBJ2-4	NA	TGTGCCAGCAGCGACGGACAGGGGGCCAAAAACATTCAGTACTTC	CASSDGQGAKNIQYF